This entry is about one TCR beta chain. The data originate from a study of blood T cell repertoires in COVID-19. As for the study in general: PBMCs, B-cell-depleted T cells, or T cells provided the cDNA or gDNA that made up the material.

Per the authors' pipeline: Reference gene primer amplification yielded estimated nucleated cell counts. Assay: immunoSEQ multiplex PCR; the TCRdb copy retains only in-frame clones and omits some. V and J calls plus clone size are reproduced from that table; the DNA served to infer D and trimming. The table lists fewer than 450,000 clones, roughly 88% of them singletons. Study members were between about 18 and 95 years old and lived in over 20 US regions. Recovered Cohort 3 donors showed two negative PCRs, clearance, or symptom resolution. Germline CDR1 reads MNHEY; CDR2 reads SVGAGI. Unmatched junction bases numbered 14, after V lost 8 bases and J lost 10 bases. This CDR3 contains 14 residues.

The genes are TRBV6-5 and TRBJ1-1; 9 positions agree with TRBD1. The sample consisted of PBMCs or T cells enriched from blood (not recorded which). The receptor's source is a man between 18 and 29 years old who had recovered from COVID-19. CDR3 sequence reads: CASGINRGRKGAFF. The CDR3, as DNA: TGTGCCAGCGGGATCAACAGGGGGCGTAAGGGAGCTTTCTTT.